Described below is a single T cell receptor beta chain sequence and its context. Repertoires were generated with immunoSEQ multiplex PCR, while TCRdb's copy carries only in-frame clones and drops some. The table has about 100,000 clones, around 83% seen once. The data are from a study of T cell clones after liver transplantation. The material was CD4+ T cells from blood, obtained before liver transplant. The sequence derives from a human donor who received a liver transplant.

In nucleotides, the CDR3 is TGTGCCAGCAGTTACTCGAATAGAGGCAATGAGCAGTTCTTC. Translating it yields CASSYSNRGNEQFF. The genes are TRBV6-6 and TRBJ2-1, with unresolved D. From germline, CDR1 is MNHNY and CDR2 SVGAGI (reference sequence). There are 14 residues in the CDR3. Trimming removed 0 bases at V and 6 bases at J, with 9 bases between.